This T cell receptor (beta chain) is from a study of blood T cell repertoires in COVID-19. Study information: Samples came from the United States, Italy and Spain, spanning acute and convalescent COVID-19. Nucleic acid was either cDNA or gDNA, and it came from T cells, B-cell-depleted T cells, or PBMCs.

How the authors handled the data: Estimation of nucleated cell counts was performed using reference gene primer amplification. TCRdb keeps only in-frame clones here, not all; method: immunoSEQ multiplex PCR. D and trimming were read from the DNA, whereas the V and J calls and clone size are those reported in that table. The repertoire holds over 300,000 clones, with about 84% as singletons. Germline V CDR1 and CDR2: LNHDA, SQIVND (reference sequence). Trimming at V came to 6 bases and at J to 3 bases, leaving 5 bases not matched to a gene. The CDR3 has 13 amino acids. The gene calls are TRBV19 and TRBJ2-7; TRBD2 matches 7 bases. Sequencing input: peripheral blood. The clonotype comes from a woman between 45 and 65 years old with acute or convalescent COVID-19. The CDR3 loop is CASSPGLHYEQYF. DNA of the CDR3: TGTGCCAGTAGCCCGGGACTACACTACGAGCAGTACTTC.